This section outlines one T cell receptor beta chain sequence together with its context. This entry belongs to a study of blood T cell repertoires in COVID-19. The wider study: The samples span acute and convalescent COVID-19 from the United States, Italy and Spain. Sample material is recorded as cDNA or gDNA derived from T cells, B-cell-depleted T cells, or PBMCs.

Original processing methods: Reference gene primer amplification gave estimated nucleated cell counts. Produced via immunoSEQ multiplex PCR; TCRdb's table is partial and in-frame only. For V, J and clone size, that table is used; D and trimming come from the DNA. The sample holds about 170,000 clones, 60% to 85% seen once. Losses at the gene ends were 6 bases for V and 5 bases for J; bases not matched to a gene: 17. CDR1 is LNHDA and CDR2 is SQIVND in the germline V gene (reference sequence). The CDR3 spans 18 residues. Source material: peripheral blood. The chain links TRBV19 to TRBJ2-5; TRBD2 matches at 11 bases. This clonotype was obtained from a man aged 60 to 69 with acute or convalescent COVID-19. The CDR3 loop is CASSPYPPILAGVETQYF. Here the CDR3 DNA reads TGTGCCAGTAGCCCTTATCCCCCGATACTAGCGGGGGTGGAGACCCAGTACTTC.